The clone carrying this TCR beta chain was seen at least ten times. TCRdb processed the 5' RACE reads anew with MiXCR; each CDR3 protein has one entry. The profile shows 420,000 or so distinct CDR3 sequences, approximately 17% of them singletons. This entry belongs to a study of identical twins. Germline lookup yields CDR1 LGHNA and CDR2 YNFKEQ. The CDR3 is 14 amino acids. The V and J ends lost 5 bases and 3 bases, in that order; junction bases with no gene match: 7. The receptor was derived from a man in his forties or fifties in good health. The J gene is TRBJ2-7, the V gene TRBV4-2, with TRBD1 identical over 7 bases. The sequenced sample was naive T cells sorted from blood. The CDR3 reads CASSYTGVDYEQYF. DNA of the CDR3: TGTGCCAGCAGCTATACAGGGGTGGACTACGAGCAGTACTTC.